This TCR beta chain was found in a study of CD8+CD57+ T cells in acquired aplastic anemia. TCR beta VDJ and CDR3 profiles were obtained from a genomic DNA template. TCRdb itself ran the reads through MiXCR, one entry per CDR3 protein. The sample has around 200,000 distinct CDR3 sequences, less than 65% seen once. By flow cytometry, patients selected for sequencing had shown an expansion of CD8+CD57+ cells. Trimming removed 5 bases from V and 0 bases from J; junction bases left unmatched: 4. The CDR3 runs to 15 residues. This clonotype was recorded at least ten times. Antigen unknown. Findings of the study overall: The study found no significant CD8+ Simpson's diversity difference between patients and controls.

The clonotype originates from a human donor with aplastic anemia. Specimen: sorted CD4+, CD8+, or CD8+CD57+ T cells (not recorded which) from PBMCs. The V call is TRBV12-3 or TRBV12-4, the J call TRBJ1-2; 9 bases are shared with TRBD1. For the CDR3, the DNA is TGTGCCAGCAGTGGGGACAGGGCCGCTAACTATGGCTACACCTTC. The encoded protein is CASSGDRAANYGYTF.